A selection of T cell receptor beta chains follows, all from one sample in a study of T-cell reconstitution after alpha-beta-depleted transplantation in children. Using its own MiXCR run on the PCR reads, TCRdb lists one record per CDR3 protein. Of some 260,000 distinct CDR3 sequences listed, 20% to 30% were seen once; the top ten hold 4.8%. This material consisted of PBMCs, mostly from graft donor cells, taken 360 days after TCRalphabeta/CD19-depleted stem cell transplant. The receptor set was obtained from a female patient aged 2 to 10 who had a stem cell transplant for congenital amegakaryocytic thrombocytopenia, so the T cells may come from the graft donor. The CDR3 runs from the conserved cysteine through the conserved F or W. Each record gives: V gene, D gene, CDR3 length, clone size, J gene, CDR3 DNA, CDR3 protein. D genes are given only for firm matches. Size values are once, few and many counts, or a class for expanded clones, and some rows have none.

TRBV29-1	NA	13	NA	TRBJ2-7	TGCAGCGTGATCACTGGGACCTCCTACGAGCAGTACTTC	CSVITGTSYEQYF
TRBV10-3	NA	13	many	TRBJ2-3	TGTGCCATCAGTGAGGGCCCGAGAGATACGCAGTATTTT	CAISEGPRDTQYF
TRBV20-1	NA	18	NA	TRBJ2-7	TGCAGTGCTAGACCCGCTAGTCGCCAAGCATCAAATTCCTACGAGCAGTACTTC	CSARPASRQASNSYEQYF
TRBV29-1	NA	16	few	TRBJ2-3	TGCAGCGTTGAATTGCGGTTCAGAGCCCAACCTGATACGCAGTATTTT	CSVELRFRAQPDTQYF
TRBV6-2/TRBV6-3	NA	14	few	TRBJ2-1	TGTGCCAGCAGACCCCCAAGCTCCTACAATGAGCAGTTCTTC	CASRPPSSYNEQFF
TRBV20-1	NA	14	NA	TRBJ2-1	TGCAGTGCTAGAGTTAGGCTAGGATACAATGAGCAGTTCTTC	CSARVRLGYNEQFF
TRBV18	NA	13	NA	TRBJ2-7	TGTGCCAGCTCAACAGACCAGGACTCCGAGCAGTACTTC	CASSTDQDSEQYF
TRBV20-1	NA	13	few	TRBJ2-7	TGCAGTGCGACGAGGGGGGGTTCGAACGAGCAGTACTTC	CSATRGGSNEQYF
TRBV7-9	NA	16	few	TRBJ2-1	TGTGCCAGCAGCTACCCCCTAGGGCTTAGGGACAATGAGCAGTTCTTC	CASSYPLGLRDNEQFF
TRBV29-1	TRBD1	13	few	TRBJ2-1	TGCAGCGTTGACCCAGGGGGCCCTAATGAGCAGTTCTTC	CSVDPGGPNEQFF
TRBV7-2	NA	15	few	TRBJ1-4	TGTGCCAGCAGCTTATGGGCGGGCCCCTCCGAAAAACTGTTTTTT	CASSLWAGPSEKLFF
TRBV29-1	TRBD1	13	few	TRBJ2-3	TGCAGCGTTGGACCGACAGGGACAGATACGCAGTATTTT	CSVGPTGTDTQYF
TRBV5-1	TRBD2	18	few	TRBJ2-1	TGCGCCAGCAGCACAAGACTAGCGGGGACTAGCTTATACAATGAGCAGTTCTTC	CASSTRLAGTSLYNEQFF
TRBV20-1	TRBD2	14	NA	TRBJ2-1	TGCAGTGCTATGAGCAGCGGGGGGTCCAATGAGCAGTTCTTC	CSAMSSGGSNEQFF
TRBV29-1	NA	15	few	TRBJ2-1	TGCAGCCTGTCCGGTGGACGGAGGTACTACAATGAGCAGTTCTTC	CSLSGGRRYYNEQFF
TRBV10-3	NA	12	few	TRBJ1-2	TGTGCCATCAGTGTAGAGGAGAATGGCTACACCTTC	CAISVEENGYTF
TRBV9	NA	12	many	TRBJ1-1	TGTGCCAGCAGCGACACCAACACTGAAGCTTTCTTT	CASSDTNTEAFF
TRBV27	NA	14	many	TRBJ2-1	TGTGCCAGCAGACGAATCGGGGGCTACAATGAGCAGTTCTTC	CASRRIGGYNEQFF
TRBV7-9	NA	17	NA	TRBJ2-1	TGTGCCAGCAGCTTAGGAGGTAGCGGAGCTACCTACAATGAGCAGTTCTTC	CASSLGGSGATYNEQFF
TRBV5-1	NA	15	NA	TRBJ2-1	TGCGCCAGCAGCTTGGACAGGAGGGACTACAATGAGCAGTTCTTC	CASSLDRRDYNEQFF
TRBV4-1	NA	15	NA	TRBJ2-2	TGCGCCAGCAGCCAAGGACAAGCGAACACCGGGGAGCTGTTTTTT	CASSQGQANTGELFF
TRBV25-1	NA	13	NA	TRBJ1-1	TGTGCCAGCAGTGAGGGTCTGAACACTGAAGCTTTCTTT	CASSEGLNTEAFF
TRBV6-5	TRBD1	15	NA	TRBJ2-3	TGTGCCAGCAGTTTATCAGGGGGTTTCGCAGATACGCAGTATTTT	CASSLSGGFADTQYF
TRBV5-1	NA	15	NA	TRBJ1-2	TGCGCCAGCAGCTTGAGGCAGGGTGTCGCCTATGGCTACACCTTC	CASSLRQGVAYGYTF
TRBV5-5	TRBD1	17	NA	TRBJ1-5	TGTGCCAGCAGCTTGGCATTTGAGGGACAGCTCAATCAGCCCCAGCATTTT	CASSLAFEGQLNQPQHF
TRBV12-3/TRBV12-4	NA	13	many	TRBJ2-5	TGTGCCAGCAGCCGAGACAGGCAAGAGACCCAGTACTTC	CASSRDRQETQYF
TRBV12-3/TRBV12-4	NA	13	many	TRBJ2-1	TGTGCCAGCACTAGCGAGCCATGGAATGAGCAGTTCTTC	CASTSEPWNEQFF